The entry below gives a single T cell receptor (beta chain) sequence along with its context. This CDR3 is built from 14 residues. Germline V gene lookup returns CDR1 LNHDA and CDR2 SQIVND (reference sequence). V gave up 3 bases and J gave up 5 bases; unmatched junction bases: 5. The data derive from a study of T cell changes during pregnancy in multiple sclerosis. Profiling relied on immunoSEQ multiplex PCR, and the TCRdb table lists in-frame clones only, not all of them. The sample yields 45,000 to 55,000 clones, 80% to 95% seen once. The rearrangement uses TRBV19 and TRBJ1-1; 8 bases are a match to TRBD1. This material consisted of peripheral blood, taken after pregnancy. The TCR sequence derives from a female donor with multiple sclerosis, enrolled in a pregnancy study. CDR3 protein: CASSMRRQGTEAFF. CDR3 sequence (DNA): TGTGCCAGTAGTATGAGGAGACAGGGGACTGAAGCTTTCTTT.